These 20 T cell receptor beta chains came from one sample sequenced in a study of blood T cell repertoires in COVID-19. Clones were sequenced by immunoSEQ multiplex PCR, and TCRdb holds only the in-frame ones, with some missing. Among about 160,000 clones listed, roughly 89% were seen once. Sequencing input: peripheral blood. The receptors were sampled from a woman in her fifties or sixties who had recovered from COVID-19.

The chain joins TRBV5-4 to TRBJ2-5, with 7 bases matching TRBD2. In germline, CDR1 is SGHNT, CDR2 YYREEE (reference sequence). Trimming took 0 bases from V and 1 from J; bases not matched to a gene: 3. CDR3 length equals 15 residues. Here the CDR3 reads CASSLGDYPQETQYF. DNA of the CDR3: TGTGCCAGCAGCTTGGGGGACTACCCCCAAGAGACCCAGTACTTC.

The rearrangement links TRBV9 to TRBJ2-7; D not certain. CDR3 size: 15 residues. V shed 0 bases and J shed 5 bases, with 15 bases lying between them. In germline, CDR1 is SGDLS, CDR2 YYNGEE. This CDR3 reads CASSVDPGVYDEQYF. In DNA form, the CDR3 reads TGTGCCAGCAGCGTAGATCCGGGTGTGTACGACGAGCAGTACTTC.

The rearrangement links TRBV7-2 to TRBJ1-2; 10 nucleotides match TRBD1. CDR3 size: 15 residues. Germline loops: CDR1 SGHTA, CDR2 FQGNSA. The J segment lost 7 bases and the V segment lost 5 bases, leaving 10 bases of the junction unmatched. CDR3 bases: TGTGCCAGCAGCCCGCGACAGGGGGCCGGGATTGGCTACACCTTC. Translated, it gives CASSPRQGAGIGYTF.

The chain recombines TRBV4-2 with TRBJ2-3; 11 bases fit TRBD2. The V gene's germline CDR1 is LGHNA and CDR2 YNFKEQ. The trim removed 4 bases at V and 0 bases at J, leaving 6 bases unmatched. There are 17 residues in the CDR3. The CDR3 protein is CASSPPSGGTSTDTQYF. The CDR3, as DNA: TGTGCCAGCAGCCCGCCTAGCGGGGGGACTAGCACAGATACGCAGTATTTT.

In nucleotides, the CDR3 is TGTGCCAGCAGTGAAGCGCTACAGGGTGCAGATACGCAGTATTTT. It encodes CASSEALQGADTQYF. The gene calls are TRBV2 and TRBJ2-3, with D perhaps matching TRBD1 (6 bases). V shed 0 bases and J shed 4 bases, with 11 bases lying between them. This CDR3 contains 15 residues. Looked up from germline, CDR1 is SNHLY and CDR2 is FYNNEI.

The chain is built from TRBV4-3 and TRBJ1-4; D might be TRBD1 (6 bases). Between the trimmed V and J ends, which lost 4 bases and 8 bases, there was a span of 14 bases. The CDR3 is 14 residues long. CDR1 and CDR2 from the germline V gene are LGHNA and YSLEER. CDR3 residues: CASSLLQGSEKLFF. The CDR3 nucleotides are TGCGCCAGCAGCCTCCTACAGGGAAGCGAAAAACTGTTTTTT.

The DNA of the CDR3 is TGTGCCAGAAACCTAAATCTTCCGCAGGGCGTTAACTATGGCTACACCTTC. Encoded protein: CARNLNLPQGVNYGYTF. The rearrangement joins TRBV5-3 to TRBJ1-2; D might be TRBD1 (5 bases). TRBV5-3 is recorded as an ORF, its role being uncertain. Trimming pared 6 bases from V and 1 base from J, leaving 22 bases between. This CDR3 is built from 17 residues.

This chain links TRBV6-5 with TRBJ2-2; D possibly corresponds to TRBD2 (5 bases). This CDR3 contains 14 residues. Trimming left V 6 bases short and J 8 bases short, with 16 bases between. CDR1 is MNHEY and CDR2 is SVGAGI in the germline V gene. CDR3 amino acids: CASRPGQRTGELFF. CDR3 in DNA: TGTGCCAGCAGGCCGGGCCAACGGACTGGGGAGCTGTTTTTT.

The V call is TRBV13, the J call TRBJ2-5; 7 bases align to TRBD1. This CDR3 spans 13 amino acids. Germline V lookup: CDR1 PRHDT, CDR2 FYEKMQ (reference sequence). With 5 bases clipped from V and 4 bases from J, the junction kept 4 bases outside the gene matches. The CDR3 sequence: CASSIRGRETQYF. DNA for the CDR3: TGTGCCAGCAGCATTAGGGGGCGAGAGACCCAGTACTTC.

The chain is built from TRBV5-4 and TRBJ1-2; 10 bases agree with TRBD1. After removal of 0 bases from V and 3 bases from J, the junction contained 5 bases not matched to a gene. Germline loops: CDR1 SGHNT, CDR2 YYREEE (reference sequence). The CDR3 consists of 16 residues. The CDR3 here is CASSLEPGQGYYGYTF. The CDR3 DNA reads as TGTGCCAGCAGCTTGGAACCGGGACAGGGGTACTATGGCTACACCTTC.

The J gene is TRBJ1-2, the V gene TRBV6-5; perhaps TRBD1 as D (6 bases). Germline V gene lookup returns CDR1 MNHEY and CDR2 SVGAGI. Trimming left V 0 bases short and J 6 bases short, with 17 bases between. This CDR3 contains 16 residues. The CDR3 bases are TGTGCCAGCAGTTACTCAGGGGGGGGTGGCAGCGATGGCTACACCTTC. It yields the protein CASSYSGGGGSDGYTF.

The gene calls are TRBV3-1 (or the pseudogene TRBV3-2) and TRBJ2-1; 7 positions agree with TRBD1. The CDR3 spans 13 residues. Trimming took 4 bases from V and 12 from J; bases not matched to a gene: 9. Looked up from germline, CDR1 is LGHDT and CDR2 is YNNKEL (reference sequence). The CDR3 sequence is CASSLRQGTGQFF. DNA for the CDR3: TGTGCCAGCAGCCTGCGACAGGGTACAGGGCAGTTCTTC.

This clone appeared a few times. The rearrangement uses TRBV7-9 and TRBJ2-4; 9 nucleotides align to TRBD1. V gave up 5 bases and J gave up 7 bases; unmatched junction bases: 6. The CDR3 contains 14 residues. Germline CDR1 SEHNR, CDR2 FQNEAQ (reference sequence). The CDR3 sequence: CASSPGDRVNIQYF. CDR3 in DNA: TGTGCCAGCAGCCCCGGGGACAGGGTCAACATTCAGTACTTC.

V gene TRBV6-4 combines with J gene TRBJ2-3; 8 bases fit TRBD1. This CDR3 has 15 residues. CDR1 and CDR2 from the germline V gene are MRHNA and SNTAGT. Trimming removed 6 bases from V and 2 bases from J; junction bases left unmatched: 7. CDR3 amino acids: CASSRTGTFTDTQYF. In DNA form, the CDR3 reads TGTGCCAGCAGCCGGACAGGGACTTTCACAGATACGCAGTATTTT.

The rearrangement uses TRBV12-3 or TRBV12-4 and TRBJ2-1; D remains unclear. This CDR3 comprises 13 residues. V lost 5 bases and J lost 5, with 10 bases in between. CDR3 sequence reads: CASSPRSHNEQFF. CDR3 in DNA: TGTGCCAGCAGTCCCCGGTCCCACAATGAGCAGTTCTTC.

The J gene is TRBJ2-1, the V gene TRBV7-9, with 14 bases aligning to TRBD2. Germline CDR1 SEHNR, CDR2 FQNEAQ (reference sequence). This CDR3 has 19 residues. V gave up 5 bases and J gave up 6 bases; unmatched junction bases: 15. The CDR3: CASSIRPTGTSGGRNEQFF. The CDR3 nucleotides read TGTGCCAGCAGCATAAGACCAACTGGGACTAGCGGGGGACGCAATGAGCAGTTCTTC.

This CDR3 is CASSHAGQLEAFF. CDR3 coding DNA: TGTGCCAGCAGCCATGCGGGACAGCTAGAAGCTTTCTTT. The chain joins TRBV3-1 (or the pseudogene TRBV3-2) to TRBJ1-1; TRBD1 aligns across 7 bases. CDR1 and CDR2 (germline): LGHDT, YNNKEL (reference sequence). The CDR3 runs to 13 residues. The V and J ends lost 3 bases and 8 bases, in that order; junction bases with no gene match: 6.

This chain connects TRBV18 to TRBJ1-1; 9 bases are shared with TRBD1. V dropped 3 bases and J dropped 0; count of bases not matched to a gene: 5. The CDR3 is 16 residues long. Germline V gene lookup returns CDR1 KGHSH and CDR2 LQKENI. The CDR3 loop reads CASSPRTGDMNTEAFF. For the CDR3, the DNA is TGTGCCAGCTCACCGAGGACAGGGGACATGAACACTGAAGCTTTCTTT.

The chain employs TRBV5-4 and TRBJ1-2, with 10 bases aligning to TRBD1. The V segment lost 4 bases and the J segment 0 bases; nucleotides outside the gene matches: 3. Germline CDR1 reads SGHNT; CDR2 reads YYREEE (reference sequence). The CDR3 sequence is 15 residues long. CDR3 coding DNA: TGTGCCAGCAGCCCGGGACAGGGGACTAACTATGGCTACACCTTC. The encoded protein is CASSPGQGTNYGYTF.

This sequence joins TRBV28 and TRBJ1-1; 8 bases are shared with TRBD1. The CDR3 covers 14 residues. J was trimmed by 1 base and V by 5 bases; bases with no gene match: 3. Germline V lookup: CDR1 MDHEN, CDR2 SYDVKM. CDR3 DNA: TGTGCCAGCAGTCTGGGGACAGGGAACACTGAAGCTTTCTTT. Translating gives CASSLGTGNTEAFF.